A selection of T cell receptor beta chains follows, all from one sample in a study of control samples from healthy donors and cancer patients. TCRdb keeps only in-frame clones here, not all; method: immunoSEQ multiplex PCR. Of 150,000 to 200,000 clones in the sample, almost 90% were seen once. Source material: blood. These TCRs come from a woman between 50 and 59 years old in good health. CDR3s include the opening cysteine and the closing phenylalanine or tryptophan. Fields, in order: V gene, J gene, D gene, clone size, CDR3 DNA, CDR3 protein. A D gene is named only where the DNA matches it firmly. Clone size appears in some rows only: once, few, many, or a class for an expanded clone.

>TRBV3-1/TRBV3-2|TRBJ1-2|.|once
TGTGCCAGCAGCCACCTGGGGATGGGGGGGAACTATGGCTACACCTTC
CASSHLGMGGNYGYTF
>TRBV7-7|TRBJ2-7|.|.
TGTGCCAGCAGCTTAGCATATGCGGGGGCGCGCGAGCAGTACTTC
CASSLAYAGAREQYF
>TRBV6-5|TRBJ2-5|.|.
TGTGCCAGCAGTCGGCCGGGGGCCCAAGAGACCCAGTACTTC
CASSRPGAQETQYF
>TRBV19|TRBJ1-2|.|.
TGTGCCAGTAGTATACCTCCGATCCTGAACTATGGCTACACCTTC
CASSIPPILNYGYTF
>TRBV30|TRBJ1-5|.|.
TGTGCCTGGGGGGACATCAATCAGCCCCAGCATTTT
CAWGDINQPQHF
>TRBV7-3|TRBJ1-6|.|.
TGTGCCAGCAGCTTAAATTCAGCCAATTCACCCCTCCACTTT
CASSLNSANSPLHF
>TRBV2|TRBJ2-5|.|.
TGTGCCAGCAGTTCCTCACAAGTCCAAGAGACCCAGTACTTC
CASSSSQVQETQYF
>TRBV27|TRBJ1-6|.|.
TGTGCCAGCAGTCCGAGACAGGCCGGGGTTCGCTCCTATAATTCACCCCTCCACTTT
CASSPRQAGVRSYNSPLHF
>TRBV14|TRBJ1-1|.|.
TGTGCCAGCAGCCAAGATCGAGGGAATAGGAACACTGAAGCTTTCTTT
CASSQDRGNRNTEAFF
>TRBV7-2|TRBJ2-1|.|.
TGTGCCAGCAAGAGGGCAGGTAGTTACAATGAGCAGTTCTTC
CASKRAGSYNEQFF
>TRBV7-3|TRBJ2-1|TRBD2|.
TGTGCCAGCGGACTAGCGGAGGGATACAATGAGCAGTTCTTC
CASGLAEGYNEQFF
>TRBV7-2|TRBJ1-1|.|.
TGTGCCAGCAGCCTCGACACGATTGAAGCTTTCTTT
CASSLDTIEAFF
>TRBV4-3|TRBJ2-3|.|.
TGCGCCAGCAGCCAAGTATCATTCATGGATACGCAGTATTTT
CASSQVSFMDTQYF
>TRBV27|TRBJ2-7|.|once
TGTGCCAGCGGGGGGGCATATCCCTACGAGCAGTACTTC
CASGGAYPYEQYF
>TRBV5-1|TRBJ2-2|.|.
TGCGCCAGCAGCTTGGATCCGGGGAACACCGGGGAGCTGTTTTTT
CASSLDPGNTGELFF
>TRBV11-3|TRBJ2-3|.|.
TGTGCCAGCAGCTTAGGGACTAACACAGATACGCAGTATTTT
CASSLGTNTDTQYF
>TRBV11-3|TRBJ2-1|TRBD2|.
TGTGCCAGCAGCTTTAGGTCCCTAGCGGGAGTGTCTGAGCAGTTCTTC
CASSFRSLAGVSEQFF
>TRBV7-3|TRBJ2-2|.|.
TGTGCCAGCAGCTTATCCGGGGAGCTGTTTTTT
CASSLSGELFF
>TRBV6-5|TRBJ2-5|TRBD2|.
TGTGCCAGCGTCCGGACTAGCGGGAGCCAAGAGACCCAGTACTTC
CASVRTSGSQETQYF
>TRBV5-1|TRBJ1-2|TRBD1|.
TGCGCCAGCAGCGCAGCCCCCGGGACAGCACTCAACTATGGCTACACCTTC
CASSAAPGTALNYGYTF
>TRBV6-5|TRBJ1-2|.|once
TGTGCCAGCAGCAGCCCTCGGGGGGCGGGGGGCTACACCTTC
CASSSPRGAGGYTF
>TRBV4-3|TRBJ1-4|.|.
TGCGCCAGCAGCCAAGACGGGCATTCCTCAATACCAGTGGGAAAACTGTTTTTT
CASSQDGHSSIPVGKLFF
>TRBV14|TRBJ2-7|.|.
TGTGCCAGCAGCCAGGGACGAGTCACCTACGAGCAGTACTTC
CASSQGRVTYEQYF
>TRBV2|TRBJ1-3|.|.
TGTGCCAGCAGTGAACAGGGAACCTACTCTGGAAACACCATATATTTT
CASSEQGTYSGNTIYF
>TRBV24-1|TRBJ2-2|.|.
TGTGCCACCAGTGGGCAGATTCACACCGGGGAGCTGTTTTTT
CATSGQIHTGELFF
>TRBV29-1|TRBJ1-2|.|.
TGCAGCGTTGTGGTGAACTATGGCTACACCTTC
CSVVVNYGYTF
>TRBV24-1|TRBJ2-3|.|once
TGTGCCACCAGTGATTTCGGGGCCCAGTACACAGATACGCAGTATTTT
CATSDFGAQYTDTQYF
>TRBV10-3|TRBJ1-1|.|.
TGTGCCATCAGTCAACCAGGGGACACTGAAGCTTTCTTT
CAISQPGDTEAFF
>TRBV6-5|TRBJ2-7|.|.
TGTGCCAGCAGTTACGAACAGGGCGGAGAATACGAGCAGTACTTC
CASSYEQGGEYEQYF
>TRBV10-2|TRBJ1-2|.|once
TGCGCCAGCACCCCGCGGGAGGTTAGCTATGGCTACACCTTC
CASTPREVSYGYTF
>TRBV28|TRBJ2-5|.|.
TGTGCCAGCAAACGACACGGGAGCCCGCAAGAGACCCAGTACTTC
CASKRHGSPQETQYF
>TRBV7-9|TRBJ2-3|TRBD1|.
TGTGCCAGCAGCCTGGGACAGGGGGATACAGATACGCAGTATTTT
CASSLGQGDTDTQYF
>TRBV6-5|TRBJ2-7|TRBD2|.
TGTGCCAGCACCCTGATGACTAGCGGGAAGTACGAGCAGTACTTC
CASTLMTSGKYEQYF
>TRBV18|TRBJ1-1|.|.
TGTGCCAGCTCACTTAGGACAGAGATGAACACTGAAGCTTTCTTT
CASSLRTEMNTEAFF
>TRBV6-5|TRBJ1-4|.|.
TGTGCCGCCAAAGGTTCCGAGACCAATGAAAAACTGTTTTTT
CAAKGSETNEKLFF
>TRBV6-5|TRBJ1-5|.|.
TGTGCCAGCAGGGGACACCACGATCAGCCCCAGCATTTT
CASRGHHDQPQHF
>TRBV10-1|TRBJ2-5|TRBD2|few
TGCGCCAGCAGTGAGTCCGCAGGGGAAGCGGGGGTCCAAGAGACCCAGTACTTC
CASSESAGEAGVQETQYF
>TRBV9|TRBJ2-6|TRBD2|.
TGTGCCAGCAGCCCCGGGGGGGCTGGGGCCAACGTCCTGACTTTC
CASSPGGAGANVLTF
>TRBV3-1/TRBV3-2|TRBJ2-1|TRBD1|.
TGTGCCAGCAGCCGTGACAGGGGGTCGCGCGAGCAGTTCTTC
CASSRDRGSREQFF
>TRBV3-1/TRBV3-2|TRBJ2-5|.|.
TGTGCCAGCAGCCGACCCCTCTGGGGAGAGACCCAGTACTTC
CASSRPLWGETQYF
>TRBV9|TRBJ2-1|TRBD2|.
TGTGCCAGCAGCGTCACCCATCTAAGCGGGGGGAGGAATGAGCAGTTCTTC
CASSVTHLSGGRNEQFF
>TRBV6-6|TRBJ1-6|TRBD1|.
TGTGCCAGCAGTTACTCGCGGGGACAGCATAATTCACCCCTCCACTTT
CASSYSRGQHNSPLHF
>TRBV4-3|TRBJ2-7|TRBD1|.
TGCGCCAGCAGCCAAAGACTAGGACAGGGGAGCCTCTACTACGAGCAGTACTTC
CASSQRLGQGSLYYEQYF
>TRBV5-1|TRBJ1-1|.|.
TGCGCCAGCAGCTTGGGTGGTACCCGGGGCACTGAAGCTTTCTTT
CASSLGGTRGTEAFF
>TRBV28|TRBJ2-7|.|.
TGTGCCAGCAGTCTACAGGGACTCTACGAGCAGTACTTC
CASSLQGLYEQYF
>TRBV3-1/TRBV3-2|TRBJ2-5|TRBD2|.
TGTGCCAGCTCTAGTAGCGGGAGAGTGGAGACCCAGTACTTC
CASSSSGRVETQYF
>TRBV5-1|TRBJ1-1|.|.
TGCGCCAGCCGTCCTTCTGTTGTGGGGAACACTGAAGCTTTCTTT
CASRPSVVGNTEAFF
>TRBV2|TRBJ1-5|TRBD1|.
TGTGCCAGCAGTGAAACGGGACAGGGGACTCAGCCCCAGCATTTT
CASSETGQGTQPQHF
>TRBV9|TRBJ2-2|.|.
TGTGCCAGCAGCGTAGCTGTGCCAACCGGGGAGCTGTTTTTT
CASSVAVPTGELFF
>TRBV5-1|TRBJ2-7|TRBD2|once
TGCGCCAGCAGCTTGGGGGGACTAGCGGGGTCTGGCGAGCAGTACTTC
CASSLGGLAGSGEQYF
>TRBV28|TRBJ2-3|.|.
TGTGCCAGCAGCCGAGACAGCACAGATACGCAGTATTTT
CASSRDSTDTQYF
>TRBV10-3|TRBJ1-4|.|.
TGTGCCATCAGTGAGTCTTCCCCAGGAACCAATGAAAAACTGTTTTTT
CAISESSPGTNEKLFF
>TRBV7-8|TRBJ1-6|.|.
TGTGCCAGCAGCACGTATAATTCACCCCTCCACTTT
CASSTYNSPLHF
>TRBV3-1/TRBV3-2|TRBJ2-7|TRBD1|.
TGTGCCAGCAGCCAAGTGGGGGGACAGGGCTTTGTCGAGCAGTACTTC
CASSQVGGQGFVEQYF
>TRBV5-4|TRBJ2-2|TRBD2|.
TGTGCCAGCAGCTTGGGGGGCCAGCGGGGCACCGGGGAGCTGTTTTTT
CASSLGGQRGTGELFF